This TCR beta chain was captured by sequencing in a study of CD8 T cells in Susac syndrome. RNA totalling roughly 0.45 to 1 ug underwent reverse transcription with random hexamers. The CDR3 of TCR beta was amplified by immunoSEQ multiplex PCR across 54 Vbeta and 13 Jbeta. TCRdb re-called the immunoSEQ multiplex PCR reads with MiXCR, one entry per CDR3 protein. The top ten hold approximately 0.2% of the sample, which has around 270,000 distinct CDR3 sequences, around 85% seen once. Points on this clonotype: Its antigen is not known.

Regarding the study as a whole: The study conceded that its TCR sequencing and HLA analysis involved relatively few individuals.

CDR1 and CDR2 (germline): SGHRS, YFSETQ. Trimming took off 2 bases at V and 3 bases at J, with 15 bases between the two ends. CDR3 size: 15 residues. The gene calls are TRBV5-1 and TRBJ2-7, with D unclear. The sequence was collected from a human donor with multiple sclerosis. Source material: CD8+ T cells from PBMCs. CDR3 sequence: CASSFSAQEYYEQYF. The CDR3 region has the DNA TGCGCCAGCAGCTTCTCAGCGCAGGAATACTACGAGCAGTACTTC.